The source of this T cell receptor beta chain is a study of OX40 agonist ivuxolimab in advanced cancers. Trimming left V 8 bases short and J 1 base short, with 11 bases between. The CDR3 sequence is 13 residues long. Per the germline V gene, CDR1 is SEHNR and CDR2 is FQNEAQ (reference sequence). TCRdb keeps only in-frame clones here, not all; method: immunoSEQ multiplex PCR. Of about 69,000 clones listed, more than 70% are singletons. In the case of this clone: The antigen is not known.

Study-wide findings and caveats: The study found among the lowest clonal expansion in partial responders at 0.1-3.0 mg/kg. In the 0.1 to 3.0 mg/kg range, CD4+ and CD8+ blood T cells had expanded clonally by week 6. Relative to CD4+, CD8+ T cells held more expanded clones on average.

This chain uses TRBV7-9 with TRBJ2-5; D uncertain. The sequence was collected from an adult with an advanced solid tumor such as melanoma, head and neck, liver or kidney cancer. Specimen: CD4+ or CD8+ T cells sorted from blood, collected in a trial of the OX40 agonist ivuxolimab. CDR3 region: CASGHAAQETQYF. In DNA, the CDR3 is TGTGCCAGCGGTCACGCCGCCCAAGAGACCCAGTACTTC. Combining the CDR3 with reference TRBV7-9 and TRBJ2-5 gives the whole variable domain DTGVSQNPRHKITKRGQNVTFRCDPISEHNRLYWYRQTLGQGPEFLTYFQNEAQLEKSRLLSDRFSAERPKGSFSTLEIQRTEQGDSAMYLCASGHAAQETQYFGPGTRLLVL.